These T cell receptor beta chains were read from a single sample in a study of blood T cell repertoires in COVID-19. Data came from immunoSEQ multiplex PCR; TCRdb stores just in-frame clones and leaves some out. The sample includes about 220,000 clones, roughly 80% seen only once; the top ten take around 8%. The source material was peripheral blood. These TCRs come from a woman aged 80 or over with COVID-19, enrolled during active disease. Each CDR3 is given with its conserved first and last residue. The D gene is left open where the match is weak. Clone size is given for some rows only: seen once, a few or many times, or a class if the clone is expanded.

size	D	V	J	CDR3	DNA
once	.	TRBV30	TRBJ1-2	CAWSVKRTWRNYGYTF	TGTGCCTGGAGTGTAAAGCGGACCTGGAGGAACTATGGCTACACCTTC
.	.	TRBV7-2	TRBJ2-7	CASSLGRGGYEQYF	TGTGCCAGCAGCTTAGGGAGGGGGGGGTACGAGCAGTACTTC
.	TRBD1	TRBV18	TRBJ2-7	CASAMGTGSSYEQYF	TGTGCCAGCGCTATGGGGACAGGGAGTTCCTACGAGCAGTACTTC
.	.	TRBV15	TRBJ1-2	CATSRDRADYGYTF	TGTGCCACCAGCAGAGATCGTGCAGACTATGGCTACACCTTC
.	.	TRBV12-3/TRBV12-4	TRBJ1-2	CASSFILRQGYTF	TGTGCCAGCAGTTTTATCCTCAGGCAGGGCTACACCTTC
.	.	TRBV5-4	TRBJ1-1	CASSGGDRKNTEAFF	TGTGCCAGCAGCGGAGGAGACAGGAAGAACACTGAAGCTTTCTTT
.	.	TRBV5-6	TRBJ2-5	CASSLVLSPQETQYF	TGTGCCAGCAGCTTGGTACTGAGCCCCCAAGAGACCCAGTACTTC
.	TRBD2	TRBV28	TRBJ2-7	CASSLPSGSYEQYF	TGTGCCAGCAGTTTACCTAGCGGGAGTTACGAGCAGTACTTC
once	.	TRBV7-2	TRBJ1-5	CASSLVGGGLSQPQHF	TGTGCCAGCAGCTTAGTCGGGGGGGGACTCAGTCAGCCCCAGCATTTT
.	TRBD1	TRBV5-4	TRBJ1-2	CASRRAGQPSYGYTF	TGTGCCAGCAGACGGGCGGGACAGCCTTCTTATGGCTACACCTTC
few	TRBD1	TRBV2	TRBJ1-4	CASRGQGGTNEKLFF	TGTGCCAGCAGAGGACAGGGAGGGACTAATGAAAAACTGTTTTTT
.	.	TRBV4-3	TRBJ2-7	CASSQQTGMQLEQYF	TGCGCCAGCAGCCAACAAACCGGGATGCAGTTAGAGCAGTACTTC
.	.	TRBV6-1	TRBJ1-5	CASSEGGVQPQHF	TGTGCCAGCAGTGAAGGGGGAGTTCAGCCCCAGCATTTT
.	.	TRBV7-2	TRBJ2-2	CASSFEVNTGELFF	TGTGCCAGCAGCTTCGAGGTGAACACCGGGGAGCTGTTTTTT
once	TRBD1	TRBV27	TRBJ2-7	CASSASGTASYEQYF	TGTGCCAGCAGTGCATCCGGGACAGCCTCCTACGAGCAGTACTTC
.	TRBD2	TRBV27	TRBJ2-1	CASSLTSGSSYNEQFF	TGTGCCAGCAGCCTGACTAGCGGGAGCTCCTACAATGAGCAGTTCTTC
.	TRBD1	TRBV2	TRBJ1-3	CASSGQGGTGNTIYF	TGTGCCAGCAGTGGACAGGGGGGAACTGGAAACACCATATATTTT
.	TRBD1	TRBV19	TRBJ1-2	CASSIAPRTGGYGYTF	TGTGCCAGTAGTATCGCCCCAAGGACAGGGGGCTATGGCTACACCTTC
.	.	TRBV7-9	TRBJ1-3	CASSLTQGVRNTIYF	TGTGCCAGCAGCTTAACACAGGGAGTAAGAAACACCATATATTTT
once	TRBD2	TRBV5-6	TRBJ2-3	CASSRGLAGVGPDTQYF	TGTGCCAGCAGCAGGGGACTAGCGGGGGTTGGCCCAGATACGCAGTATTTT
.	.	TRBV9	TRBJ2-7	CASSVGPSGAYEQYF	TGTGCCAGCAGCGTAGGTCCCAGCGGCGCCTACGAGCAGTACTTC
.	.	TRBV7-9	TRBJ2-3	CASSVLAATGTDTQYF	TGTGCCAGCAGCGTCTTAGCGGCGACTGGCACAGATACGCAGTATTTT
.	TRBD2	TRBV11-3	TRBJ2-3	CASSEGLASTDTQYF	TGTGCCAGCAGCGAGGGACTAGCCAGCACAGATACGCAGTATTTT
.	.	TRBV5-6	TRBJ1-2	CASSLRGTGNYGYTF	TGTGCCAGCAGCTTGAGGGGGACGGGGAACTATGGCTACACCTTC
.	.	TRBV6-5	TRBJ2-7	CASSTPDSSYEQYF	TGTGCCAGCAGTACCCCGGACAGTTCCTACGAGCAGTACTTC
.	TRBD2	TRBV5-1	TRBJ2-1	CASSPGTSGASRQFF	TGCGCCAGCAGCCCCGGGACTAGCGGGGCAAGTAGGCAGTTCTTC
.	.	TRBV15	TRBJ1-2	CATSREQGYGYTF	TGTGCCACCAGCAGAGAGCAGGGGTATGGCTACACCTTC
few	.	TRBV28	TRBJ1-4	CASSLREKLFF	TGTGCCAGCAGTTTGCGGGAAAAACTGTTTTTT
.	TRBD1	TRBV5-1	TRBJ1-1	CASSLERLGQGTEAFF	TGCGCCAGCAGCTTGGAACGCCTGGGACAGGGGACTGAAGCTTTCTTT
.	.	TRBV30	TRBJ1-6	CAWSLPGSQGLHF	TGTGCCTGGAGTCTCCCAGGTAGTCAAGGCCTCCACTTT
.	TRBD1	TRBV6-5	TRBJ2-3	CASSRGGATDTQYF	TGTGCCAGCAGTAGAGGGGGCGCGACAGATACGCAGTATTTT
.	.	TRBV6-2/TRBV6-3	TRBJ2-7	CASSPNEQYF	TGTGCCAGCAGTCCCAACGAGCAGTACTTC
.	.	TRBV5-1	TRBJ2-3	CASSLTGSVDTQYF	TGCGCCAGCAGCTTGACAGGGAGTGTAGATACGCAGTATTTT
once	.	TRBV19	TRBJ1-6	CASSIDRRSYNSPLHF	TGTGCCAGTAGTATAGATCGGCGGTCCTATAATTCACCCCTCCACTTT
.	.	TRBV28	TRBJ1-4	CASSSQSDSKNEKLFF	TGTGCCAGCAGTTCCCAATCGGACAGCAAGAATGAAAAACTGTTTTTT
few	TRBD1	TRBV28	TRBJ1-5	CASSLDRAPRPQHF	TGTGCCAGCAGCTTAGACAGGGCCCCACGGCCCCAGCATTTT
.	.	TRBV7-3	TRBJ2-1	CASSPQGLSGVNEQFF	TGTGCCAGCAGCCCCCAGGGACTCAGCGGAGTTAATGAGCAGTTCTTC
.	.	TRBV28	TRBJ1-5	CASSLPGLNGGPQHF	TGTGCCAGCAGTTTACCAGGGCTCAACGGGGGGCCCCAGCATTTT
.	.	TRBV5-1	TRBJ1-3	CASSLVPGAGNTIYF	TGCGCCAGCAGCTTGGTTCCAGGGGCTGGAAACACCATATATTTT
.	.	TRBV5-1	TRBJ2-3	CASSTLASTDTQYF	TGCGCCAGCAGCACCTTAGCAAGCACAGATACGCAGTATTTT
once	TRBD2	TRBV7-3	TRBJ2-7	CASSLTSGRNEQYF	TGTGCCAGCAGCTTAACTAGCGGGAGGAACGAGCAGTACTTC
.	.	TRBV7-2	TRBJ1-2	CASSLITVRRGYTF	TGTGCCAGCAGCTTAATAACGGTTCGGCGGGGCTACACCTTC
.	TRBD1	TRBV27	TRBJ1-3	CASSLSGGGNTIYF	TGTGCCAGCAGTTTGTCAGGGGGTGGAAACACCATATATTTT
.	.	TRBV30	TRBJ1-4	CAWSLGGATNEKLFF	TGTGCCTGGAGTCTAGGGGGAGCAACTAATGAAAAACTGTTTTTT
.	TRBD1	TRBV29-1	TRBJ2-2	CSAPGQGAGELFF	TGCAGCGCTCCGGGACAGGGGGCCGGGGAGCTGTTTTTT
.	TRBD1	TRBV28	TRBJ2-7	CASSSTGTGGYEQYF	TGTGCCAGCAGTTCCACCGGGACAGGGGGCTACGAGCAGTACTTC
.	.	TRBV7-9	TRBJ1-2	CASSLDVRGYTF	TGTGCCAGCAGCTTAGATGTGCGTGGCTACACCTTC
.	.	TRBV11-3	TRBJ2-1	CASSLALRSEQFF	TGTGCCAGCAGCTTAGCTCTGCGATCCGAGCAGTTCTTC
.	.	TRBV4-3	TRBJ2-3	CASSPLADTQYF	TGCGCCAGCAGCCCCCTAGCAGATACGCAGTATTTT
.	.	TRBV6-5	TRBJ1-1	CASSYMPQVGNTEAFF	TGTGCCAGCAGTTACATGCCGCAGGTTGGGAACACTGAAGCTTTCTTT
.	.	TRBV12-3/TRBV12-4	TRBJ1-2	CASTGGVRHGYTF	TGTGCCAGCACCGGAGGGGTCCGGCATGGCTACACCTTC
.	TRBD1	TRBV7-3	TRBJ2-7	CASSLTPGGYEQYF	TGTGCCAGCAGCTTAACGCCAGGGGGCTACGAGCAGTACTTC